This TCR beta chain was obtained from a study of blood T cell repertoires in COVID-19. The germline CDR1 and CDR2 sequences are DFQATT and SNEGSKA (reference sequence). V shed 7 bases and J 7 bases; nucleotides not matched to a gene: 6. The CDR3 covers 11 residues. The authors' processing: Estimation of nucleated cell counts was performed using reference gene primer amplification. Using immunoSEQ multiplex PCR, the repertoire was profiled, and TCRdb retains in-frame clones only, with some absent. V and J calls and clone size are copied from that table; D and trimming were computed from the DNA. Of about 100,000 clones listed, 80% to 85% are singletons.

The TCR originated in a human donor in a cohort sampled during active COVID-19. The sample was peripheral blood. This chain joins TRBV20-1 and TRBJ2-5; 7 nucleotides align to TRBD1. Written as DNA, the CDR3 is TGCAGTGGAGGGGGCGAAGGGACCCAGTACTTC. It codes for CSGGGEGTQYF.